This section outlines one TCR beta chain sequence together with its context. The antigen remains unidentified. CDR1 is SGHVS and CDR2 is FNYEAQ in the germline V gene. This CDR3 spans 14 amino acids. J gave up 8 bases and V 4 bases, and 8 bases lay outside the gene matches. Clones were sequenced by immunoSEQ multiplex PCR, and TCRdb holds only the in-frame ones, with some missing. The sample records 42,000 or so clones, more than 80% being singletons. This record comes from a study of OX40 agonist ivuxolimab in advanced cancers. The study's findings and limits: The mean number of expanded clones was higher in CD8+ T cells than in CD4+.

Sequenced here: CD4+ or CD8+ T cells sorted from blood, sampled in a trial of the OX40 agonist ivuxolimab. The sequence was obtained from an adult with an advanced solid tumor such as melanoma, head and neck, liver or kidney cancer. This chain joins TRBV7-6 and TRBJ1-2; TRBD1 aligns across 9 bases. The CDR3 is CASSSLQGAGGYTF. CDR3 sequence (DNA): TGTGCCAGCAGCTCCCTACAGGGGGCTGGGGGCTACACCTTC.